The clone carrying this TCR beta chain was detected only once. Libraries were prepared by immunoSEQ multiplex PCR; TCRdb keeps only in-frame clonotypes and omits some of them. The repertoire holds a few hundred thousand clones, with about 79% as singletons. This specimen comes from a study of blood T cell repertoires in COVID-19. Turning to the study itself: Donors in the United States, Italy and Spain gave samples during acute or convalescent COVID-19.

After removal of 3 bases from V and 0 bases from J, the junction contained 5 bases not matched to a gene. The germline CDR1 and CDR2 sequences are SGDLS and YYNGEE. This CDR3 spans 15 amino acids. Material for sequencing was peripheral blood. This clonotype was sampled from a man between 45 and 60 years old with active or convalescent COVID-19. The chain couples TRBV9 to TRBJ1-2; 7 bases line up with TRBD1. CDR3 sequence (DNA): TGTGCCAGCAGCGCACTACAGGGGTCTAACTATGGCTACACCTTC. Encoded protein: CASSALQGSNYGYTF. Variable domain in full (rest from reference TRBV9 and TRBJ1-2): DSGVTQTPKHLITATGQRVTLRCSPRSGDLSVYWYQQSLDQGLQFLIQYYNGEERAKGNILERFSAQQFPDLHSELNLSSLELGDSALYFCASSALQGSNYGYTFGSGTRLTVV.